Below, one T cell receptor (beta chain) is given with its context. Its antigen is unknown. Germline lookup yields CDR1 MNHEY and CDR2 SVGAGI. This CDR3 is built from 15 residues. Trimming removed 2 bases from V and 5 bases from J; junction bases left unmatched: 3. The record originates from a study of vaccination effects on CD4 cells after COVID-19. About the research overall: A couple of convalescent patients provided samples 16 days and one week prevaccination.

Sequencing was performed with immunoSEQ multiplex PCR; in TCRdb, only in-frame clones are kept and a portion is missing. The repertoire holds more than 35,000 clones, with around 66% as singletons. Ahead of sequencing, the ViraFEST assay grew antigen-specific CD4+ T cells using viral peptide pools. Following culture for around 10 days, CD4+ T cells were isolated. According to PCR results, the person was infected with SARS-CoV-2 between March and December 2020. The clonotype originates from a human donor who had a prior SARS-CoV-2 infection. The sequencing here drew on CD4+ T cells from PBMCs cultured with a peptide pool, taken before COVID-19 vaccination. J is TRBJ2-2 and V is TRBV6-5, with 9 positions matching TRBD2. The CDR3 is CASSYIAGDTGELFF. The DNA of the CDR3 is TGTGCCAGCAGTTACATAGCGGGGGATACCGGGGAGCTGTTTTTT.